This T cell receptor beta chain emerged from a study of blood T cells in healthy people across ages. Study at large: About one barcoded beta molecule per two T cells was the capture yield of template switching.

CDR3 length: 14 residues. Germline loops: CDR1 DFQATT, CDR2 SNEGSKA (reference sequence). The germline V and J ends were trimmed by 0 bases and 2 bases, with 11 bases remaining between them. No fewer than 5 micrograms of total RNA were isolated from every sample. It was with a sample-barcoded 5' primer and a J-beta primer mix that a second PCR of about 7 to 12 cycles was run. TCRdb recomputed calls from the 5' RACE reads with MiXCR, one row per CDR3 protein. The data show 500,000 to 650,000 distinct CDR3 sequences, with around 27% seen just once and 3% to 4% held by the top ten. This clonotype has more than one count but fewer than ten. Its antigen remains unidentified. Study-level results: Calculation of diversity from one million T cells yielded estimates considered to be underestimates.

The same sample was also used in a study of T cells of mothers and their children. From that study: The study sampled a few healthy Caucasian mothers and their six children.

This receptor was obtained from a boy younger than 10 in good health. Sequenced: blood. The V call is TRBV20-1, the J call TRBJ2-7; no clear D gene. The CDR3 spells CSARDPVSTYEQYF. The CDR3 DNA is TGCAGTGCTAGAGATCCGGTCAGCACCTACGAGCAGTACTTC.